This passage covers 22 T cell receptor beta chains from one sample sequenced in a study of blood T cells in healthy people across ages. Primed by a sample-barcoded 5' primer and a J-beta primer mix, a second PCR proceeded for 7 to 11 cycles. TCRdb re-analysed the 5' RACE reads in MiXCR, keeping a single row per CDR3 protein. The sample records around 670,000 distinct CDR3 sequences, roughly 31% being singletons. The sample consisted of blood. The receptors derive from a woman at least 80 years old in good health.

This clonotype was detected many times. This chain uses TRBV12-3 or TRBV12-4 with TRBJ1-5, with unresolved D. Trimming cost V 3 bases and J 6 bases, with 9 bases left between them. The CDR3 spans 13 residues. The DNA of the CDR3 is TGTGCCAGCAGTTTTTTCGGGATTCAGCCCCAGCATTTT. Translated, it gives CASSFFGIQPQHF.

This clonotype was seen more than once but under ten times. The chain carries TRBV19 and TRBJ2-3; 9 bases are shared with TRBD2. V dropped 4 bases and J dropped 1; count of bases not matched to a gene: 3. Germline V CDR1 and CDR2: LNHDA, SQIVND (reference sequence). The CDR3 contains 15 residues. CDR3 protein: CASSTSSGGTDTQYF. CDR3 nucleotides: TGTGCCAGTAGTACCTCTAGCGGGGGCACAGATACGCAGTATTTT.

There are a few counts of this clonotype. The chain uses TRBV11-2 and TRBJ2-4, with 10 positions matching TRBD1. V dropped 2 bases and J dropped 0; count of bases not matched to a gene: 7. CDR3 length: 18 amino acids. CDR1 and CDR2 from the germline V gene are SGHAT and FQNNGV. CDR3: CASSLRGQGVLAKNIQYF. In DNA, the CDR3 is TGTGCCAGCAGCTTACGAGGACAGGGGGTTTTAGCCAAAAACATTCAGTACTTC.

Comment on this clonotype: A much larger clone lies a single base off, so this may be a read error. This chain joins TRBV5-6 and TRBJ2-3; D call uncertain. Germline lookup yields CDR1 SGHDT and CDR2 YYEEEE. This CDR3 has 16 residues. The CDR3 nucleotides read TGTGTCAGCAGCTTGAAGGAGCGCGGCTGGGGAGATACGCAGTATTTT. This encodes CVSSLKERGWGDTQYF.

This clonotype was observed a few times. One base away lies a much larger clone, so this may be a sequencing read error. The rearrangement joins TRBV20-1 to TRBJ2-1, with D perhaps assigned TRBD1 or TRBD2 (5 bases each). Deletions cut 2 bases from V and 4 bases from J, with 12 bases between. Germline lookup yields CDR1 DFQATT and CDR2 SNEGSKA (reference sequence). This CDR3 is 14 amino acids long. CDR3 sequence: CSARNQGGYNEQFF. Here the CDR3 DNA reads TGCAGTGCTAGAAACCAGGGCGGGTACAATGAGCAGTTCTTC.

As concerns this clonotype: A much more abundant neighbour one base away suggests this may be a read error. This sequence joins TRBV6-1 and TRBJ2-1; D may correspond to TRBD1 or TRBD2 (6 bases each). The CDR3 covers 14 residues. The germline V gene encodes CDR1 MNHNS and CDR2 SASEGT. Trimming took 10 bases from V and 4 from J, leaving 17 bases between them. CDR3 residues: CANPKGGPYNEQFF. CDR3 nucleotide sequence: TGTGCCAACCCTAAGGGGGGACCTTACAATGAGCAGTTCTTC.

This clonotype has a handful of counts. A clone one base away is much larger, so this may be a read error. This chain uses TRBV20-1 with TRBJ2-4; tentative D call: TRBD1 (7 bases). Germline V gives CDR1 DFQATT, CDR2 SNEGSKA (reference sequence). This CDR3 contains 15 residues. The V end lost 0 bases, the J end lost 13 bases, and 22 bases lay between the germline ends. Here the CDR3 DNA reads TGCAGTGCTAGAGAGACTAGGACAGGAGCCTGGGGGCAGTACTTC. Its protein is CSARETRTGAWGQYF.

The rearrangement links TRBV29-1 to TRBJ1-1, with 7 bases lining up with TRBD1. With 0 bases clipped from V and 4 bases from J, the junction kept 2 bases outside the gene matches. The CDR3 totals 13 residues. Germline CDR1 is SQVTM and CDR2 is ANQGSEA. The chain's CDR3 is CSVEEGQSTEAFF. The CDR3, as DNA: TGCAGCGTTGAAGAGGGACAGTCCACTGAAGCTTTCTTT.

This clonotype was detected once. The rearrangement uses TRBV6-5 and TRBJ1-2; TRBD1 matches 10 bases. From germline, CDR1 is MNHEY and CDR2 SVGAGI. The CDR3 has 13 residues. J was trimmed by 8 bases and V by 6 bases; bases with no gene match: 6. The CDR3 spells CASSSGQGFGYTF. The DNA for the CDR3 is TGTGCCAGCAGCTCGGGACAGGGGTTCGGCTACACCTTC.

This clonotype showed up just a few times. This sequence may be a read error, since a much larger clone differs from it by one base. V is TRBV7-2 and J is TRBJ2-6; tentative D call: TRBD1 (6 bases). There are 15 residues in the CDR3. Per germline, CDR1 SGHTA and CDR2 FQGNSA. The CDR3 protein is CASSRTGSGANVPTF. The CDR3 DNA is TGTGCCAGCAGCCGAACAGGGTCTGGGGCCAACGTCCCGACTTTC.

This chain uses TRBV25-1 with TRBJ2-1; perhaps TRBD2 as D (6 bases). The CDR3 is 14 residues long. With 3 bases removed from V and 13 bases from J, the gap between germline ends came to 19 bases. Germline V CDR1 and CDR2: MGHDK, SYGVNS. The CDR3 DNA follows: TGTGCCAGCAGTGAGGGACTCCTCACGGAGACCCAGTTCTTC. Protein product: CASSEGLLTETQFF.

This clonotype was observed at least ten times. This may stem from a read error, because a much larger clone lies one nucleotide away. The rearrangement uses TRBV15 and TRBJ2-5; 7 positions match TRBD1. Trimming at V came to 2 bases and at J to 11 bases, leaving 20 bases not matched to a gene. The CDR3 length is 17 residues. Germline-derived CDR1 and CDR2 are LNHNV and YYDKDF (reference sequence). CDR3 amino acids: CATSRQQGMRGANEQYF. The CDR3 nucleotides read TGTGCCACCAGCAGACAACAGGGGATGAGGGGAGCAAATGAGCAGTACTTC. Filled out from reference TRBV15 and TRBJ2-5, the complete variable domain reads DAMVIQNPRYQVTQFGKPVTLSCSQTLNHNVMYWYQQKSSQAPKLLFHYYDKDFNNEADTPDNFQSRRPNTSFCFLDIRSPGLGDTAMYLCATSRQQGMRGANEQYFGPGTRLLVL.

The CDR3 DNA reads TGCGCCAGCAGAGGACAGGGATACTCTGGGGCCAACGTCCTGACTTTC. This sequence encodes CASRGQGYSGANVLTF. This chain links TRBV5-1 with TRBJ2-6; 8 positions agree with TRBD1. Trimming at V came to 5 bases and at J to 0 bases, leaving 4 bases not matched to a gene. This CDR3 contains 16 residues. The germline CDR1 and CDR2 sequences are SGHRS and YFSETQ.

J is TRBJ1-5 and V is TRBV7-2; the D gene is possibly TRBD1 (5 bases). V lost 1 base to trimming and J lost 8 bases, with 18 bases between them. Germline V gives CDR1 SGHTA, CDR2 FQGNSA. The CDR3 runs to 16 residues. CDR3 sequence reads: CASSLDRGHVAEPQHF. CDR3 DNA: TGTGCCAGCAGCTTAGACCGAGGACACGTAGCTGAGCCCCAGCATTTT. Full variable domain (rest looked up from reference TRBV7-2 and TRBJ1-5): GAGVSQSPSNKVTEKGKDVELRCDPISGHTALYWYRQSLGQGLEFLIYFQGNSAPDKSGLPSDRFSAERTGGSVSTLTIQRTQQEDSAVYLCASSLDRGHVAEPQHFGDGTRLSIL.

This clonotype came up many times. The chain recombines TRBV9 with TRBJ2-3; TRBD1 matches at 7 bases. Unmatched junction bases numbered 9, after V lost 3 bases and J lost 2 bases. The CDR3 is 16 residues long. The germline V gene has CDR1 SGDLS and CDR2 YYNGEE. The DNA for the CDR3 is TGTGCCAGCAGCGCCGAGACCGGGACAGTCACAGATACGCAGTATTTT. This codes for CASSAETGTVTDTQYF. The full variable domain, completed using reference TRBV9 and TRBJ2-3, is DSGVTQTPKHLITATGQRVTLRCSPRSGDLSVYWYQQSLDQGLQFLIQYYNGEERAKGNILERFSAQQFPDLHSELNLSSLELGDSALYFCASSAETGTVTDTQYFGPGTRLTVL.

Comments on this clonotype: This sequence may be a read error, since a much larger clone differs from it by one base. This sequence joins TRBV29-1 and TRBJ2-5; 12 bases align to TRBD2. Germline loops: CDR1 SQVTM, CDR2 ANQGSEA. The CDR3 extends over 14 amino acids. Trimming took 7 bases from V and 11 from J; bases not matched to a gene: 14. The CDR3 coding sequence is TGCAGCGCGGAGACTAGCGGGGGATGGAATGAGCAGTACTTC. It translates to CSAETSGGWNEQYF.

This clonotype was counted many times. This chain uses TRBV20-1 with TRBJ1-5; 7 bases line up with TRBD1. V shed 1 base, J shed 2 bases, and the junction held 8 bases outside the gene matches. The CDR3 spans 16 residues. Germline CDR1 is DFQATT and CDR2 is SNEGSKA (reference sequence). CDR3 protein: CSARGTGEWGNQPQHF. Here the CDR3 DNA reads TGCAGTGCTAGAGGGACAGGTGAGTGGGGCAATCAGCCCCAGCATTTT.

The gene calls are TRBV7-2 and TRBJ2-1, with 11 nucleotides matching TRBD2. This CDR3 is 16 amino acids long. The trim removed 6 bases at V and 4 bases at J, leaving 8 bases unmatched. CDR1 is SGHTA and CDR2 is FQGNSA in the germline V gene. CDR3 amino acids: CASRKGGTSGYNEQFF. CDR3 DNA: TGTGCCAGCAGAAAAGGGGGGACTAGCGGTTACAATGAGCAGTTCTTC. Supplemented by reference TRBV7-2 and TRBJ2-1, the full variable domain reads GAGVSQSPSNKVTEKGKDVELRCDPISGHTALYWYRQSLGQGLEFLIYFQGNSAPDKSGLPSDRFSAERTGGSVSTLTIQRTQQEDSAVYLCASRKGGTSGYNEQFFGPGTRLTVL.

The chain couples TRBV20-1 to TRBJ2-3; D not resolved. Trimming left V 0 bases short and J 3 bases short, with 10 bases between. CDR1 is DFQATT and CDR2 is SNEGSKA in the germline V gene (reference sequence). This CDR3 region has 14 residues. This CDR3 is CSARETGPTDTQYF. CDR3 DNA sequence: TGCAGTGCTAGAGAAACCGGACCGACAGATACGCAGTATTTT.

This rearrangement joins TRBV12-3 or TRBV12-4 to TRBJ2-7; the match to TRBD1 covers 10 bases. V dropped 4 bases and J dropped 2; count of bases not matched to a gene: 5. The CDR3 length is 15 residues. The CDR3 loop reads CASSSRGTGAYEQYF. CDR3 nucleotides: TGTGCCAGCAGTTCCCGTGGGACAGGGGCCTACGAGCAGTACTTC.

This clonotype has just a few counts. J is TRBJ1-1 and V is TRBV28, with D possibly matching TRBD1 (5 bases). The germline V gene has CDR1 MDHEN and CDR2 SYDVKM. Trimming stripped 7 bases from V and 11 bases from J, with 20 bases between. The CDR3 has 13 residues. CDR3 sequence: CASTPPGRVGAFF. The CDR3 bases are TGTGCCAGCACCCCGCCGGGCAGGGTAGGGGCTTTCTTT.

A remark on this clonotype: This sequence may be a read error, since a much larger clone differs from it by one base. V is TRBV7-9 and J is TRBJ2-1; TRBD1 might be the D (5 bases). The tail of the sequence fits TRBJ2-7 better, so the J call may be wrong. CDR3 length equals 16 residues. CDR1 is SEHNR, CDR2 FQNEAQ, per germline (reference sequence). Written as DNA, the CDR3 is TGTGCCAGCAGCCCGAGACAGTTTTCCTCCTACAATGAGCAGTACTTC. Protein product: CASSPRQFSSYNEQYF.